Each of the 24 T cell receptor beta chains below was sequenced from the same sample in a study of a mutant IDH1 vaccine in newly diagnosed glioma. Indicated time point: week 23, last vaccination. Alongside topical imiquimod, each dose of vaccine comprised 300 ug of mutant IDH1 20-mer peptide. Sequenced by immunoSEQ multiplex PCR; TCRdb stores in-frame clones only, minus some. The repertoire consists of approximately 50,000 clones, with approximately 87% occurring once and the leading ten covering 1.1% to 1.5%. Antigen specificity for these receptors is unknown. The sequenced sample was PBMCs, obtained from a glioma patient whose treatment included an IDH1 peptide vaccine. The receptors were sampled from a man between 40 and 49 years old with glioma.

This sequence joins TRBV27 and TRBJ1-5; no firm D call. The CDR3 runs 13 residues. The germline CDR1 and CDR2 sequences are MNHEY and SMNVEV (reference sequence). V was shortened by 10 bases and J by 3 bases, with 13 bases between the two germline ends. The CDR3 nucleotides are TGTGCCACCTCGGTCTTTTCCAATCAGCCCCAGCATTTT. Translating it yields CATSVFSNQPQHF.

For the CDR3, the DNA is TGTGCCAGCAGCTTAATCTCTGGAAACACCATATATTTT. This translates into CASSLISGNTIYF. The chain is built from TRBV7-9 and TRBJ1-3, with D unclear. The germline gives CDR1 SEHNR, CDR2 FQNEAQ (reference sequence). V was pared by 2 bases and J by 0 bases, with 2 bases between. The CDR3 is 13 residues long.

The rearrangement joins TRBV7-2 to TRBJ2-3, with D perhaps matching TRBD2 (5 bases). Trimming took off 0 bases at V and 4 bases at J, with 8 bases between the two ends. Germline V gene sequence: CDR1 SGHTA, CDR2 FQGNSA. This CDR3 has 14 residues. This CDR3 is CASSLAGRPDTQYF. Here the CDR3 DNA reads TGTGCCAGCAGCTTAGCTGGGAGACCAGATACGCAGTATTTT.

J is TRBJ2-2 and V is TRBV14, with D uncertain. Trimming stripped 5 bases from V and 1 base from J, with 8 bases between. Germline V gives CDR1 SGHDN, CDR2 FVKESK. This CDR3 contains 14 residues. CDR3 in DNA: TGTGCCAGCAGCACGGTCCTGAACACCGGGGAGCTGTTTTTT. This encodes CASSTVLNTGELFF.

This chain connects TRBV6-1 to TRBJ1-5, with a possible D match to TRBD1 (5 bases). CDR1 and CDR2 from the germline V gene are MNHNS and SASEGT. The V end lost 6 bases, the J end lost 5 bases, and 11 bases lay between the germline ends. The CDR3 spans 13 residues. In DNA form, the CDR3 reads TGTGCCAGCAGAGCCCAGGGCGATCAGCCCCAGCATTTT. It is translated as CASRAQGDQPQHF.

For the CDR3, the DNA is TGTGCCAGTAAACGGACTAGCGGCAACCAAGAGACCCAGTACTTC. Translation: CASKRTSGNQETQYF. The rearrangement links TRBV19 to TRBJ2-5; TRBD2 aligns across 10 bases. The germline V gene encodes CDR1 LNHDA and CDR2 SQIVND (reference sequence). V dropped 7 bases and J dropped 0; count of bases not matched to a gene: 5. The CDR3 length is 15 residues.

This chain uses TRBV5-1 with TRBJ1-1, with D uncertain. Per the germline V gene, CDR1 is SGHRS and CDR2 is YFSETQ. Trimming left V 0 bases short and J 3 bases short, with 3 bases between. There are 12 residues in the CDR3. This CDR3 reads CASSLVDTEAFF. CDR3 nucleotide sequence: TGCGCCAGCAGCTTGGTTGACACTGAAGCTTTCTTT.

V is TRBV4-2 and J is TRBJ2-3; D gene unclear. The CDR3 is 13 residues long. Germline V gives CDR1 LGHNA, CDR2 YNFKEQ. V lost 3 bases to trimming and J lost 0 bases, with 4 bases between them. Written as DNA, the CDR3 is TGTGCCAGCAGCCAGCCTAGCACAGATACGCAGTATTTT. Its protein product is CASSQPSTDTQYF.

This chain uses TRBV5-6 with TRBJ1-1; D gene ambiguous. Per the germline V gene, CDR1 is SGHDT and CDR2 is YYEEEE. The CDR3 extends over 14 amino acids. Trimming shortened V by 3 bases and J by 1 base, and 10 bases separated the two germline ends. The CDR3 here is CASSSPGWNTEAFF. Written as DNA, the CDR3 is TGTGCCAGCAGCTCTCCGGGCTGGAACACTGAAGCTTTCTTT.

DNA for the CDR3: TGCGCCAGCAGCTTGGCCGGGACCGGCTACGAGCAGTACTTC. Its protein is CASSLAGTGYEQYF. This chain links TRBV5-1 with TRBJ2-7, with D perhaps being TRBD1 or TRBD2 (5 bases each). Germline V gene sequence: CDR1 SGHRS, CDR2 YFSETQ. V dropped 0 bases and J dropped 3 bases, with 10 bases sitting between them. The CDR3 consists of 14 residues.

This chain links TRBV5-1 with TRBJ1-4; D perhaps matches TRBD1 (6 bases). Germline CDR1 SGHRS, CDR2 YFSETQ. The V gene lost 4 bases and the J gene lost 7 bases, with 14 bases spanning the gap. CDR3 length equals 14 residues. The CDR3 sequence: CASSRGGASEKLFF. The CDR3 DNA sequence: TGCGCCAGCAGCCGCGGGGGCGCAAGTGAAAAACTGTTTTTT.

A remark on this clone: A read error may produce the germline difference seen at one junction end. In nucleotides, the CDR3 is TGTGCCAGCAGTGACTCAGGGGCCAGCTCCTACGAGCAGTACTTC. Translation gives CASSDSGASSYEQYF. This chain connects TRBV6-6 to TRBJ2-7; D might be TRBD1 (6 bases). The germline gives CDR1 MNHNY, CDR2 SVGAGI (reference sequence). The CDR3 contains 15 residues.

The chain links TRBV7-2 to TRBJ2-3; no definite D call. Trimming removed 1 base from V and 1 base from J, with 3 bases in between. Looked up from germline, CDR1 is SGHTA and CDR2 is FQGNSA. CDR3 size: 13 residues. CDR3 DNA: TGTGCCAGCAGCTTAGGGCGCACAGATACGCAGTATTTT. It encodes CASSLGRTDTQYF.

This sequence joins TRBV11-2 and TRBJ2-6; D is undetermined. Trimming removed 2 bases from V and 1 base from J, with 0 bases in between. The CDR3 runs to 13 residues. Germline V gene data show CDR1 as SGHAT and CDR2 as FQNNGV. The CDR3 DNA follows: TGTGCCAGCAGCTTATCTGGGGCCAACGTCCTGACTTTC. Translation: CASSLSGANVLTF.

This rearrangement joins TRBV6-5 to TRBJ2-1; a weak D match, TRBD2 (6 bases). The CDR3 loop spans 13 amino acids. Germline-derived CDR1 and CDR2 are MNHEY and SVGAGI. With 7 bases removed from V and 4 bases from J, the gap between germline ends came to 11 bases. CDR3 nucleotide sequence: TGTGCCAGCATAGGAGGGACGTACAATGAGCAGTTCTTC. Translated, it gives CASIGGTYNEQFF.

The chain employs TRBV27 and TRBJ2-7; 9 bases agree with TRBD2. Germline lookup yields CDR1 MNHEY and CDR2 SMNVEV (reference sequence). This CDR3 comprises 14 residues. V was clipped by 3 bases and J by 3 bases; unmatched bases: 3. This CDR3 is CASSFVAGVYEQYF. As DNA, the CDR3 is TGTGCCAGCAGTTTCGTAGCGGGAGTCTACGAGCAGTACTTC.

V gene TRBV2 combines with J gene TRBJ1-5; no clear D. V was shortened by 7 bases and J by 4 bases, with 11 bases between the two germline ends. The CDR3 extends over 13 amino acids. Per the germline V gene, CDR1 is SNHLY and CDR2 is FYNNEI. CDR3 region: CASMADTNQPQHF. CDR3 DNA: TGTGCCAGCATGGCCGACACGAATCAGCCCCAGCATTTT.

In DNA, the CDR3 is TGTGCCAGCAGCTTATTGGTCTTCAGGGGCGCGGAAAAACTGTTTTTT. Its protein is CASSLLVFRGAEKLFF. This chain connects TRBV5-6 to TRBJ1-4; TRBD1 is a possible D gene (6 bases). CDR3 length: 16 amino acids. From germline, CDR1 is SGHDT and CDR2 YYEEEE. The V end was cut by 2 bases, the J end by 8 bases, with 19 bases between.

The table lists this clone with a count of one. V usage is TRBV29-1 and J usage is TRBJ2-7; a weak D match, TRBD1 (6 bases). Germline V lookup: CDR1 SQVTM, CDR2 ANQGSEA. CDR3 size: 15 residues. Trimming pared 7 bases from V and 3 bases from J, leaving 22 bases between. The CDR3 loop is CSADTRGLGVYEQYF. CDR3 coding DNA: TGCAGCGCTGACACAAGGGGGTTAGGGGTCTACGAGCAGTACTTC.

As DNA, the CDR3 is TGTGCCAGCAGTCCCCAGGGTATCCACGAGCAGTACTTC. This sequence encodes CASSPQGIHEQYF. The V call is TRBV28, the J call TRBJ2-7; TRBD1 is a possible D gene (5 bases). CDR1 is MDHEN and CDR2 is SYDVKM in the germline V gene. The CDR3 contains 13 residues. The V gene lost 5 bases and the J gene lost 5 bases, with 13 bases spanning the gap.

This clone was found once. The J gene is TRBJ2-2, the V gene TRBV5-1; 7 nucleotides match TRBD2. V dropped 4 bases and J dropped 4; count of bases not matched to a gene: 7. CDR1 SGHRS and CDR2 YFSETQ come from the germline V gene. The CDR3 is 15 residues long. The DNA of the CDR3 is TGCGCCAGCAGCACAACTAGCGTAGGCACCGGGGAGCTGTTTTTT. It yields the protein CASSTTSVGTGELFF.

This clone was seen a handful of times. The CDR3 reads CASATSGNTIYF. The CDR3 DNA reads as TGTGCTTCGGCCACCTCTGGAAACACCATATATTTT. The chain has TRBV28 and TRBJ1-3; no clear D. CDR1 and CDR2 (germline): MDHEN, SYDVKM. The CDR3 has 12 residues.

The CDR3 here is CASSYAGGLYGYTF. Here the CDR3 DNA reads TGTGCCAGCAGTTACGCAGGGGGCCTCTATGGCTACACCTTC. This sequence joins TRBV6-5 and TRBJ1-2; TRBD1 matches at 8 bases. The CDR3 runs to 14 residues. Unmatched junction bases numbered 3, after V lost 2 bases and J lost 4 bases. CDR1 is MNHEY and CDR2 is SVGAGI in the germline V gene.

This chain uses TRBV5-8 with TRBJ2-7; D remains ambiguous. V shed 4 bases and J shed 2 bases, with 13 bases lying between them. Looked up from germline, CDR1 is SGHTS and CDR2 is YDEGEE. This CDR3 is 14 amino acids long. The CDR3 nucleotides read TGTGCCAGCAGCCTACGTCCCCCCCCCTACGAGCAGTACTTC. Translated, it gives CASSLRPPPYEQYF.